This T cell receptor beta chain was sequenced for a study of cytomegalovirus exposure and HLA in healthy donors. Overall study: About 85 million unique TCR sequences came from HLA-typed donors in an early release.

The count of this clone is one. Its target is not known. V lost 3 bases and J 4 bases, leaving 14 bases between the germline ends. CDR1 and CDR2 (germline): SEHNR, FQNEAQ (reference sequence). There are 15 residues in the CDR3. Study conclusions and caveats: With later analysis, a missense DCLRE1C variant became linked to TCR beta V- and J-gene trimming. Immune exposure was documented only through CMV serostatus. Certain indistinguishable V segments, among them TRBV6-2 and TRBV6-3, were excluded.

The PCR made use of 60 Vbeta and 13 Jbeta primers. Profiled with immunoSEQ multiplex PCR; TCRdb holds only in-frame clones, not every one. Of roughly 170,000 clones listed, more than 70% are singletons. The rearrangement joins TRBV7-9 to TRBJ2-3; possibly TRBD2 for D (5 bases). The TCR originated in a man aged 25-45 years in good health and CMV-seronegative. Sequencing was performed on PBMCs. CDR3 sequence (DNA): TGTGCCAGCAGCTTGTATGCGGGTTCGGCAGATACGCAGTATTTT. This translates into CASSLYAGSADTQYF.